A selection of T cell receptor beta chains follows, all from one sample in a study of blood T cell repertoires in COVID-19. Here immunoSEQ multiplex PCR was the method, and the copy in TCRdb shows in-frame clones only, minus some. The sample shows around 200,000 clones, approximately 88% of them seen only once. Sample: PBMCs or T cells enriched from blood (not recorded which). These receptors were obtained from a woman in her 30s who had recovered from COVID-19. CDR3s include the opening cysteine and the closing phenylalanine or tryptophan. Fields, in order: D gene, J gene, V gene, clone size, CDR3 protein, CDR3 DNA. The D gene is left open where the match is weak. A row's size may be missing; if present it is once, few, many or a size class.

d_gene: TRBD1; j_gene: TRBJ2-5; v_gene: TRBV24-1; abundance: .; CDR3aa: CATSVSRLTGDETQYF; CDR3nt: TGTGCCACCAGTGTCTCGCGCTTGACAGGGGACGAGACCCAGTACTTC
d_gene: TRBD2; j_gene: TRBJ2-1; v_gene: TRBV5-1; abundance: .; CDR3aa: CASSPSSGRGNEQFF; CDR3nt: TGCGCCAGCAGCCCTTCTAGCGGGAGGGGTAATGAGCAGTTCTTC
d_gene: .; j_gene: TRBJ2-7; v_gene: TRBV18; abundance: few; CDR3aa: CASSPSNEQYF; CDR3nt: TGTGCCAGCTCACCATCTAACGAGCAGTACTTC
d_gene: TRBD1; j_gene: TRBJ1-5; v_gene: TRBV19; abundance: .; CDR3aa: CASSRDRNSNQPQHF; CDR3nt: TGTGCCAGTAGTAGGGACAGGAATAGCAATCAGCCCCAGCATTTT
d_gene: .; j_gene: TRBJ2-5; v_gene: TRBV4-1; abundance: .; CDR3aa: CASSQVGRGAQETQYF; CDR3nt: TGCGCCAGCAGCCAAGTGGGCAGGGGTGCCCAAGAGACCCAGTACTTC
d_gene: TRBD1; j_gene: TRBJ1-5; v_gene: TRBV24-1; abundance: .; CDR3aa: CATSERQGNQPQHF; CDR3nt: TGTGCCACCAGTGAGAGACAGGGTAATCAGCCCCAGCATTTT
d_gene: .; j_gene: TRBJ2-7; v_gene: TRBV6-5; abundance: .; CDR3aa: CASSYSGQGAAYEQYF; CDR3nt: TGTGCCAGCAGTTACTCAGGGCAGGGCGCAGCCTACGAGCAGTACTTC
d_gene: .; j_gene: TRBJ2-1; v_gene: TRBV6-5; abundance: .; CDR3aa: CASMGRRNEQFF; CDR3nt: TGTGCCAGCATGGGCAGACGCAATGAGCAGTTCTTC
d_gene: TRBD1; j_gene: TRBJ2-7; v_gene: TRBV28; abundance: few; CDR3aa: CASSLKSRTGSFLLYEQYF; CDR3nt: TGTGCCAGCAGTCTGAAGTCCCGGACAGGGTCATTCCTCCTCTACGAGCAGTACTTC
d_gene: .; j_gene: TRBJ1-5; v_gene: TRBV19; abundance: .; CDR3aa: CASSRQHSNQPQHF; CDR3nt: TGTGCCAGTAGCCGACAACATAGCAATCAGCCCCAGCATTTT
d_gene: TRBD1; j_gene: TRBJ1-5; v_gene: TRBV19; abundance: .; CDR3aa: CASRGDRSNQPQHF; CDR3nt: TGTGCCAGTAGGGGGGACAGGAGCAATCAGCCCCAGCATTTT
d_gene: .; j_gene: TRBJ1-4; v_gene: TRBV5-1; abundance: few; CDR3aa: CASSSRPGVGEKLFF; CDR3nt: TGCGCCAGCAGCTCGCGTCCGGGGGTAGGCGAAAAACTGTTTTTT
d_gene: TRBD2; j_gene: TRBJ2-3; v_gene: TRBV11-2; abundance: once; CDR3aa: CASNPAGGGTQYF; CDR3nt: TGTGCCAGCAACCCAGCGGGAGGGGGTACGCAGTATTTT
d_gene: .; j_gene: TRBJ1-5; v_gene: TRBV3-1/TRBV3-2; abundance: once; CDR3aa: CASSQDSGNQPQHF; CDR3nt: TGTGCCAGCAGCCAAGATTCGGGAAATCAGCCCCAGCATTTT
d_gene: TRBD2; j_gene: TRBJ2-5; v_gene: TRBV5-6; abundance: .; CDR3aa: CASSLPSGYQETQYF; CDR3nt: TGTGCCAGCAGCTTACCTAGCGGGTACCAAGAGACCCAGTACTTC
d_gene: TRBD1; j_gene: TRBJ1-1; v_gene: TRBV7-2; abundance: .; CDR3aa: CASSAQGAGTEAFF; CDR3nt: TGTGCCAGCAGCGCACAGGGGGCAGGGACTGAAGCTTTCTTT
d_gene: .; j_gene: TRBJ1-2; v_gene: TRBV13; abundance: .; CDR3aa: CASGRDLEYGYTF; CDR3nt: TGTGCCAGTGGGAGGGACTTGGAATATGGCTACACCTTC
d_gene: TRBD2; j_gene: TRBJ2-7; v_gene: TRBV7-9; abundance: .; CDR3aa: CASSFGLAGGTYEQYF; CDR3nt: TGTGCCAGCAGCTTTGGACTAGCGGGAGGTACCTACGAGCAGTACTTC
d_gene: TRBD1; j_gene: TRBJ1-4; v_gene: TRBV28; abundance: .; CDR3aa: CASRGQADEKLFF; CDR3nt: TGTGCCAGCAGAGGACAGGCTGATGAAAAACTGTTTTTT
d_gene: .; j_gene: TRBJ1-1; v_gene: TRBV28; abundance: few; CDR3aa: CASSPRITEAFF; CDR3nt: TGTGCCAGCAGTCCCAGGATCACTGAAGCTTTCTTT
d_gene: TRBD2; j_gene: TRBJ2-1; v_gene: TRBV4-2; abundance: .; CDR3aa: CASSHSGSEGNEQFF; CDR3nt: TGTGCCAGCAGCCATAGCGGGAGTGAGGGCAATGAGCAGTTCTTC
d_gene: TRBD2; j_gene: TRBJ2-7; v_gene: TRBV19; abundance: .; CDR3aa: CASSIVRGLAGAFTHEQYF; CDR3nt: TGTGCCAGTAGTATAGTGAGGGGACTAGCGGGAGCTTTCACGCACGAGCAGTACTTC
d_gene: TRBD1; j_gene: TRBJ2-1; v_gene: TRBV28; abundance: .; CDR3aa: CASSRDRARISYNEQFF; CDR3nt: TGTGCCAGCAGCCGGGACAGGGCTCGAATCTCCTACAATGAGCAGTTCTTC
d_gene: TRBD2; j_gene: TRBJ2-1; v_gene: TRBV18; abundance: .; CDR3aa: CASSLQRGVAGINEQFF; CDR3nt: TGTGCCAGCTCACTACAGCGGGGGGTAGCGGGGATCAATGAGCAGTTCTTC
d_gene: TRBD1; j_gene: TRBJ1-5; v_gene: TRBV18; abundance: .; CDR3aa: CASSHGTANSNQPQHF; CDR3nt: TGTGCCAGCTCACACGGGACAGCAAATAGCAATCAGCCCCAGCATTTT
d_gene: .; j_gene: TRBJ2-1; v_gene: TRBV7-9; abundance: once; CDR3aa: CASSSTAGISYNEQFF; CDR3nt: TGTGCCAGCAGCTCCACCGCGGGGATCTCCTACAATGAGCAGTTCTTC
d_gene: .; j_gene: TRBJ1-1; v_gene: TRBV9; abundance: .; CDR3aa: CASSVRGGTEAFF; CDR3nt: TGTGCCAGCAGCGTAAGGGGTGGGACTGAAGCTTTCTTT